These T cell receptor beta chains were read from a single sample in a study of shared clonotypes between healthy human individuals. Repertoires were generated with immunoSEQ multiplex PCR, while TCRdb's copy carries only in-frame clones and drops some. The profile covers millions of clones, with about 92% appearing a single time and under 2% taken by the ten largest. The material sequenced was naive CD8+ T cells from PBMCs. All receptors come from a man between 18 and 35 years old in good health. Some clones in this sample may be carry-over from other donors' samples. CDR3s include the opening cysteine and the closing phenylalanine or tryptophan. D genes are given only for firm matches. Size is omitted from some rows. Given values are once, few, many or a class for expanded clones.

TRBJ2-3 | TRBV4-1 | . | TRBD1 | TGCGCCAGCAGCCTCGGACAGGGGGCCATAGATACGCAGTATTTT | CASSLGQGAIDTQYF
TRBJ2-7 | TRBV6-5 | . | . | TGTGCCAGCAGTTTTGGGCAGGTCCGCGAGCAGTACTTC | CASSFGQVREQYF
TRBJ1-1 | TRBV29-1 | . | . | TGCAGCGCTAGGGGGGGGCAGAACACTGAAGCTTTCTTT | CSARGGQNTEAFF
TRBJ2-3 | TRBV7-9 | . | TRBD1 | TGTGCCAGCAGCCCTACTAGAGACAGGGGCTTTACAGATACGCAGTATTTT | CASSPTRDRGFTDTQYF
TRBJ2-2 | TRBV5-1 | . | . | TGCGCCAGCAGCAATATCGGACAGACGAACACCGGGGAGCTGTTTTTT | CASSNIGQTNTGELFF
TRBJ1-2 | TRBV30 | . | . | TGTGCCTTAACTGCAGGTGGTGGCTACACCTTC | CALTAGGGYTF
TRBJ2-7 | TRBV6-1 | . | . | TGTGCCAGCAGTGAGCCCCCGACAGCCACCTACGAGCAGTACTTC | CASSEPPTATYEQYF
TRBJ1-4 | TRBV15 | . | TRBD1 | TGTGCCACCAGCATAAATCAGGGGGGTGAAAAACTGTTTTTT | CATSINQGGEKLFF
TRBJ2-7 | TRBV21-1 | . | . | TGTGCCAGCAGCACCCGGAACAGGCCGACCTACCACTACGAGCAGTACTTC | CASSTRNRPTYHYEQYF
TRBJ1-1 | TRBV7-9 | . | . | TGTGCCAGCAGCGGGGGGCACAGGTTGTACACTGAAGCTTTCTTT | CASSGGHRLYTEAFF
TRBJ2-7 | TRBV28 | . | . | TGTGCCAGTGGGGACAACGAGCAGTACTTC | CASGDNEQYF
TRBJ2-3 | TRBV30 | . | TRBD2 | TGTGCCTGGAGTGGAACTAGCGGGAGGGCAGATACGCAGTATTTT | CAWSGTSGRADTQYF
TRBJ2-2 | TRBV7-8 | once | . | TGTGCCAGCAGCACTCGAGACAGCAACACCGGGGAGCTGTTTTTT | CASSTRDSNTGELFF
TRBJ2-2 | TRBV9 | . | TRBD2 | TGTGCCAGCAGCCCACGGACTAGCGGGAGCAGCACCGGGGAGCTGTTTTTT | CASSPRTSGSSTGELFF
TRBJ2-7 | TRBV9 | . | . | TGTGCCAGCAGCAGATTAGGATCGGACGAGCAGTACTTC | CASSRLGSDEQYF
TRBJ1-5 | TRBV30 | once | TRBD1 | TGTGCCTGGAGCCGACAGGGACAGGGGGAGCATTTT | CAWSRQGQGEHF
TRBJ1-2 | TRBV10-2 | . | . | TGCGCCCGCGGACCCAAATTGGACGGGGGCGGGGGGGGCTACACCTTC | CARGPKLDGGGGGYTF
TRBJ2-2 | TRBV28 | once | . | TGTGCCAGCAGTTTGACTGGGGTAGGGAACACCGGGGAGCTGTTTTTT | CASSLTGVGNTGELFF
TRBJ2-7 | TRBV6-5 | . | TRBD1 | TGTGCCAGCAGTTACTCGAGTAAAGGACAGGGGTACGAGCAGTACTTC | CASSYSSKGQGYEQYF
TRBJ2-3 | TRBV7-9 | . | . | TGTGCCAGCAGCGCTACGAGGGGACGCACAGATACGCAGTATTTT | CASSATRGRTDTQYF
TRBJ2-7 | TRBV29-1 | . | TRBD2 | TGCAGCGTAGCCGCCGGGGGAACTAGCGGGACCACCTACGAGCAGTACTTC | CSVAAGGTSGTTYEQYF
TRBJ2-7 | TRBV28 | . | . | TGTGCCAGCAGCGGGGACGGCTCCTCCTACGAGCAGTACTTC | CASSGDGSSYEQYF
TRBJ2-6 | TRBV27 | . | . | TGTGCCAGCAGTTCACCACTGGGTTACTCTGGGGCCAACGTCCTGACTTTC | CASSSPLGYSGANVLTF
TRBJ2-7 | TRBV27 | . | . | TGTGCCAGCAGTTTTTTCAGGGGCAACGAGCAGTACTTC | CASSFFRGNEQYF
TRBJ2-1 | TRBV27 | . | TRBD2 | TGTGCCAGCAGGTTAGCGGGAGTCGGGTACAATGAGCAGTTCTTC | CASRLAGVGYNEQFF
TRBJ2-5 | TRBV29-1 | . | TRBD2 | TGCAGCGCCCGGACTAGCGGGAGGAGCGAGACCCAGTACTTC | CSARTSGRSETQYF
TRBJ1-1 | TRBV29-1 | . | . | TGCAGCGCCCTACTCTCAGGCTTCACTGAAGCTTTCTTT | CSALLSGFTEAFF
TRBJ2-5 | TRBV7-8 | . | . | TGTGCCAGCAGCCCTAGGACCGCCAGACAAGAGACCCAGTACTTC | CASSPRTARQETQYF
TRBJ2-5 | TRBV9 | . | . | TGTGCCAGCAGCGTAGGAGGGGCGGCCCAAGAGACCCAGTACTTC | CASSVGGAAQETQYF
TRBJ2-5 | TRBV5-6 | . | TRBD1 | TGTGCCAGCAGCACGGGACAGGACCAAGAGACCCAGTACTTC | CASSTGQDQETQYF
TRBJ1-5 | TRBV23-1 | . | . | TGCGCCAGCAGTCCCAACCACAGGGTAGGCAATCAGCCCCAGCATTTT | CASSPNHRVGNQPQHF
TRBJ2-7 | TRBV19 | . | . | TGTGCCAGTAGTCCCGCGGAGCGGCAAGTCGGGGACGAGCAGTACTTC | CASSPAERQVGDEQYF
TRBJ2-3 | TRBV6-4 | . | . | TGTGCCAGCAGTGACTCGGGGGGTAGCACAGATACGCAGTATTTT | CASSDSGGSTDTQYF
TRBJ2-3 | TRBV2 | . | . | TGTGCCAGCACCCACCCCTATCTCACAGATACGCAGTATTTT | CASTHPYLTDTQYF
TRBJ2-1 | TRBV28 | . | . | TGTGCCAGCGCGATGTACTCCCACAATGAGCAGTTCTTC | CASAMYSHNEQFF
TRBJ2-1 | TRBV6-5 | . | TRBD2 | TGTGCCACCCATCCCGGGACTAGCGCCAATGAGCAGTTCTTC | CATHPGTSANEQFF
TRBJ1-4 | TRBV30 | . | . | TGTGCCTGGAGTGCGCCCCTGACACGGACTAATGAAAAACTGTTTTTT | CAWSAPLTRTNEKLFF
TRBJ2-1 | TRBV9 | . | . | TGTGCCAGCAGCGTAGAGGGTACTGAGCAGTTCTTC | CASSVEGTEQFF
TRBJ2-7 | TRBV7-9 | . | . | TGTGCCAGCAGCTTAAACTCCGCCTACGAGCAGTACTTC | CASSLNSAYEQYF
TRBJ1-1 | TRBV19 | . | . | TGTGCCAGTAGTATTCTCTCCACCCCGTTGGCTTTCTTT | CASSILSTPLAFF
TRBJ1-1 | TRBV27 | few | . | TGTGCCAGCAGCACCGGGTCAGGGACTGAAGCTTTCTTT | CASSTGSGTEAFF
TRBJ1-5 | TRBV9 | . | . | TGTGCCAGCAGCCCCGGGTTCTTTGGAGACCAGCATTTT | CASSPGFFGDQHF